This is a list of T cell receptor beta chains from one sample in a study of PD-1 blockade in classical Hodgkin lymphoma. Assay used: immunoSEQ multiplex PCR; TCRdb lists only in-frame clones, some missing. In the table there are 20,000 to 25,000 clones, under 85% of which are singletons. The source material was peripheral blood mononuclear cells (PBMCs), sampled before the fourth cycle of nivolumab. The receptors stem from a human donor with classical Hodgkin lymphoma. CDR3s include the opening cysteine and the closing phenylalanine or tryptophan. A D gene is named only where the DNA matches it firmly. Size is stated for part of the rows, as once, few or many counts, or as a class when the clone is expanded.

V gene: TRBV14
clone size: .
D gene: TRBD2
J gene: TRBJ2-7
CDR3 DNA: TGTGCCAGCAGCCACCGCGGGGGACGCTACGAGCAGTACTTC
CDR3 protein: CASSHRGGRYEQYF

V gene: TRBV5-1
clone size: .
D gene: .
J gene: TRBJ1-2
CDR3 DNA: TGCGCCAGCAGCCGAGTCACAGGGCCCTATGGCTACACCTTC
CDR3 protein: CASSRVTGPYGYTF

V gene: TRBV7-6
clone size: .
D gene: .
J gene: TRBJ2-5
CDR3 DNA: TGTGCCAGCAGCTTACGTCGGCAGGGTGCAGAGACCCAGTACTTC
CDR3 protein: CASSLRRQGAETQYF

V gene: TRBV5-1
clone size: few
D gene: TRBD1
J gene: TRBJ1-1
CDR3 DNA: TGCGCCAGCAGCCCGACAGGGCGGACTGAAGCTTTCTTT
CDR3 protein: CASSPTGRTEAFF

V gene: TRBV14
clone size: .
D gene: .
J gene: TRBJ2-1
CDR3 DNA: TGTGCCAGCAGCCCTACCCACCTAGGCGGTGAGCAGTTCTTC
CDR3 protein: CASSPTHLGGEQFF

V gene: TRBV6-6
clone size: few
D gene: TRBD1
J gene: TRBJ1-4
CDR3 DNA: TGTGCCAGCAGTTCACCCCAGGACAGGGGGCAGGAAAAACTGTTTTTT
CDR3 protein: CASSSPQDRGQEKLFF

V gene: TRBV18
clone size: few
D gene: .
J gene: TRBJ2-6
CDR3 DNA: TGTGCCAGCTCACCACAGGAGGCTGGGGCCAACGTCCTGACTTTC
CDR3 protein: CASSPQEAGANVLTF

V gene: TRBV29-1
clone size: .
D gene: .
J gene: TRBJ1-3
CDR3 DNA: TGCAGCGTTGGGGACTCTGGAAACACCATATATTTT
CDR3 protein: CSVGDSGNTIYF

V gene: TRBV6-4
clone size: .
D gene: TRBD2
J gene: TRBJ2-3
CDR3 DNA: TGTGCCAGCACTCGGGTGGGTCGGCGGGGGTTGTTCACAGATACGCAGTATTTT
CDR3 protein: CASTRVGRRGLFTDTQYF

V gene: TRBV4-1
clone size: .
D gene: TRBD1
J gene: TRBJ1-2
CDR3 DNA: TGCGCCAGCAGCCCCCAACACAGGGGGCGGTTTGGCTACACCTTC
CDR3 protein: CASSPQHRGRFGYTF

V gene: TRBV4-2
clone size: .
D gene: .
J gene: TRBJ2-2
CDR3 DNA: TGTGCCAGCAGCCATAACCCCTCCTTAACGCCCGGGGAGCTGTTTTTT
CDR3 protein: CASSHNPSLTPGELFF

V gene: TRBV18
clone size: once
D gene: TRBD2
J gene: TRBJ2-7
CDR3 DNA: TGTGCCAGCTCACCGCCTAGCGGGAACTACGAGCAGTACTTC
CDR3 protein: CASSPPSGNYEQYF

V gene: TRBV7-2
clone size: .
D gene: TRBD2
J gene: TRBJ2-1
CDR3 DNA: TGTGCCAGCAGCCTAAGCGGGGGGGCGTGGGAGCAGTTCTTC
CDR3 protein: CASSLSGGAWEQFF

V gene: TRBV4-2
clone size: .
D gene: .
J gene: TRBJ2-1
CDR3 DNA: TGTGCCAGCAGCCAAGACTCGGAGGTCTACAATGAGCAGTTCTTC
CDR3 protein: CASSQDSEVYNEQFF

V gene: TRBV5-1
clone size: .
D gene: .
J gene: TRBJ1-3
CDR3 DNA: TGCGCCAGCTCTCTGGGGGGAAACACCATATATTTT
CDR3 protein: CASSLGGNTIYF

V gene: TRBV5-6
clone size: .
D gene: .
J gene: TRBJ2-5
CDR3 DNA: TGTGCCAGCAGCGCGTCTTCAGTAGCCCAGTACTTC
CDR3 protein: CASSASSVAQYF

V gene: TRBV7-9
clone size: .
D gene: TRBD1
J gene: TRBJ1-3
CDR3 DNA: TGTGCCAGCAGCTTAGGAGGACAGGGGATAAGAAACACCATATATTTT
CDR3 protein: CASSLGGQGIRNTIYF

V gene: TRBV7-7
clone size: .
D gene: TRBD2
J gene: TRBJ2-5
CDR3 DNA: TGTGCCAGCAGCTTAGGGGGGACTAGCGGACAAGAGACCCAGTACTTC
CDR3 protein: CASSLGGTSGQETQYF

V gene: TRBV18
clone size: .
D gene: .
J gene: TRBJ1-1
CDR3 DNA: TGTGCCAGCTCATCATACCCTCTTTCCGGGGAGATGAACACTGAAGCTTTCTTT
CDR3 protein: CASSSYPLSGEMNTEAFF

V gene: TRBV28
clone size: .
D gene: .
J gene: TRBJ1-1
CDR3 DNA: TGTGCCAGCAGTTTGAGCCAGGGCTACACTGAAGCTTTCTTT
CDR3 protein: CASSLSQGYTEAFF

V gene: TRBV11-1
clone size: .
D gene: TRBD1
J gene: TRBJ2-5
CDR3 DNA: TGTGCCAGCAGCTTAAAGACAGGGAGCAAGCGGGAGACCCAGTACTTC
CDR3 protein: CASSLKTGSKRETQYF

V gene: TRBV29-1
clone size: .
D gene: .
J gene: TRBJ2-3
CDR3 DNA: TGCAGCGTTGTTATGTTTTACGCAGATACGCAGTATTTT
CDR3 protein: CSVVMFYADTQYF

V gene: TRBV6-1
clone size: .
D gene: TRBD1
J gene: TRBJ1-2
CDR3 DNA: TGTGCCAGCAGAAACGGACAGGGTGGCTATGGCTACACCTTC
CDR3 protein: CASRNGQGGYGYTF

V gene: TRBV6-5
clone size: few
D gene: .
J gene: TRBJ1-2
CDR3 DNA: TGTGCCAGCAGTTACTCATTCCCCCACAGGGCCTATGGCTACACCTTC
CDR3 protein: CASSYSFPHRAYGYTF

V gene: TRBV29-1
clone size: .
D gene: TRBD2
J gene: TRBJ2-1
CDR3 DNA: TGCAGCGCCCGGGGTACGGGGGGACCGTTACTTGAGCAGTTCTTC
CDR3 protein: CSARGTGGPLLEQFF

V gene: TRBV10-3
clone size: .
D gene: .
J gene: TRBJ2-1
CDR3 DNA: TGTGCCATCAGTGAGTCTAAGGACAGATACAATGAGCAGTTCTTC
CDR3 protein: CAISESKDRYNEQFF

V gene: TRBV11-1
clone size: .
D gene: TRBD1
J gene: TRBJ2-5
CDR3 DNA: TGTGCCAGCAGCCTCGGGACAGTTCAAGAGACCCAGTACTTC
CDR3 protein: CASSLGTVQETQYF

V gene: TRBV5-1
clone size: few
D gene: TRBD1
J gene: TRBJ1-3
CDR3 DNA: TGCGCCAGCAGCCCAGAGGGACAGGGGTTTGGAAACACCATATATTTT
CDR3 protein: CASSPEGQGFGNTIYF

V gene: TRBV5-1
clone size: .
D gene: TRBD1
J gene: TRBJ1-4
CDR3 DNA: TGCGCCAGCAGCTTGGGACAGGGCAATGAAAAACTGTTTTTT
CDR3 protein: CASSLGQGNEKLFF

V gene: TRBV18
clone size: medium-sized
D gene: .
J gene: TRBJ1-1
CDR3 DNA: TGTGCCAGCTCACCCGGACAGCTATCCATGAACACTGAAGCTTTCTTT
CDR3 protein: CASSPGQLSMNTEAFF

V gene: TRBV9
clone size: .
D gene: .
J gene: TRBJ1-3
CDR3 DNA: TGTGCCAGCAGCGTAGGTCTCGGGGCAAGGATTGGAAACACCATATATTTT
CDR3 protein: CASSVGLGARIGNTIYF

V gene: TRBV6-5
clone size: .
D gene: .
J gene: TRBJ2-3
CDR3 DNA: TGTGCCAGCAGTTACGCCGGGACTTACTTTACAGATACGCAGTATTTT
CDR3 protein: CASSYAGTYFTDTQYF

V gene: TRBV19
clone size: .
D gene: .
J gene: TRBJ1-1
CDR3 DNA: TGTGCCAGTAGTATCTTATTAACAGGGACTGAAGCTTTCTTT
CDR3 protein: CASSILLTGTEAFF

V gene: TRBV7-2
clone size: once
D gene: TRBD1
J gene: TRBJ1-1
CDR3 DNA: TGTGCCAGCAGCTTGGTGGGGAGCAGGGGGACTGGGAACACTGAAGCTTTCTTT
CDR3 protein: CASSLVGSRGTGNTEAFF

V gene: TRBV4-1
clone size: .
D gene: TRBD2
J gene: TRBJ2-1
CDR3 DNA: TGCGCCAGCAGCCAAGATCCCGGGGCGGGGGGGCTGATCCGGTTCTTC
CDR3 protein: CASSQDPGAGGLIRFF

V gene: TRBV10-3
clone size: .
D gene: .
J gene: TRBJ2-2
CDR3 DNA: TGTGCCATCAGTGAGACGATGGTACGCGCGAACACCGGGGAGCTGTTTTTT
CDR3 protein: CAISETMVRANTGELFF

V gene: TRBV2
clone size: .
D gene: TRBD1
J gene: TRBJ1-3
CDR3 DNA: TGTGCCAGCTATTCCCCCCACAGGGGTGCTTCTGGAAACACCATATATTTT
CDR3 protein: CASYSPHRGASGNTIYF

V gene: TRBV29-1
clone size: .
D gene: .
J gene: TRBJ1-3
CDR3 DNA: TGCAGCGTGGGCTTAAACGCCGGCTCTGGAAACACCATATATTTT
CDR3 protein: CSVGLNAGSGNTIYF

V gene: TRBV6-1
clone size: .
D gene: .
J gene: TRBJ1-6
CDR3 DNA: TGTGCCAGCAGTGACAGGGATAATTCACCCCTCCACTTT
CDR3 protein: CASSDRDNSPLHF

V gene: TRBV19
clone size: .
D gene: .
J gene: TRBJ2-7
CDR3 DNA: TGTGCCAGTAGTAGTCGTTGGGAGCAGTACTTC
CDR3 protein: CASSSRWEQYF

V gene: TRBV7-2
clone size: .
D gene: .
J gene: TRBJ2-7
CDR3 DNA: TGTGCCAGCAGCTTGGGCAGGGCCTACGAGCAGTACTTC
CDR3 protein: CASSLGRAYEQYF

V gene: TRBV5-4
clone size: .
D gene: TRBD1
J gene: TRBJ2-3
CDR3 DNA: TGTGCCAGCAGCTCAGGACAGGGGGCTGATATTTTAGGAGATACGCAGTATTTT
CDR3 protein: CASSSGQGADILGDTQYF

V gene: TRBV30
clone size: .
D gene: .
J gene: TRBJ1-6
CDR3 DNA: TGTGCCTGGAGTAAGGGGACAAACTATAATTCACCCCTCCACTTT
CDR3 protein: CAWSKGTNYNSPLHF

V gene: TRBV7-2
clone size: .
D gene: .
J gene: TRBJ2-7
CDR3 DNA: TGTGCCAGCAGCACCCAGGGGTACGAGCAGTACTTC
CDR3 protein: CASSTQGYEQYF

V gene: TRBV10-3
clone size: once
D gene: .
J gene: TRBJ2-2
CDR3 DNA: TGTGCCACCGCGGCCCAGAACACCGGGGAGCTGTTTTTT
CDR3 protein: CATAAQNTGELFF

V gene: TRBV6-6
clone size: few
D gene: .
J gene: TRBJ2-7
CDR3 DNA: TGTGCCAGCAGTTACGGCAGGTACGAGCAGTACTTC
CDR3 protein: CASSYGRYEQYF

V gene: TRBV6-6
clone size: medium-sized
D gene: .
J gene: TRBJ2-3
CDR3 DNA: TGTGCCAGCCAAGCCCACGATACGCAGTATTTT
CDR3 protein: CASQAHDTQYF

V gene: TRBV5-1
clone size: .
D gene: TRBD2
J gene: TRBJ2-5
CDR3 DNA: TGCGCCAGCAGCTCTAGCGGGAGGGGACAAGAGACCCAGTACTTC
CDR3 protein: CASSSSGRGQETQYF

V gene: TRBV4-2
clone size: .
D gene: .
J gene: TRBJ2-5
CDR3 DNA: TGTGCCAGCAGCCAAGATCGTTCCGGGCCCCAAGAGACCCAGTACTTC
CDR3 protein: CASSQDRSGPQETQYF

V gene: TRBV28
clone size: .
D gene: TRBD1
J gene: TRBJ2-1
CDR3 DNA: TGTGCCAGCAGTTTAAAGTCAGGGGGCGGTCACAATGAGCAGTTCTTC
CDR3 protein: CASSLKSGGGHNEQFF

V gene: TRBV7-9
clone size: .
D gene: .
J gene: TRBJ1-1
CDR3 DNA: TGTGCCAGCAGCTTAGGACCCCGGGGATTTAGGCAGAACACTGAAGCTTTCTTT
CDR3 protein: CASSLGPRGFRQNTEAFF

V gene: TRBV4-1
clone size: .
D gene: .
J gene: TRBJ1-2
CDR3 DNA: TGCGCCAGCAGCCCTCCGCCGGGCGGCTACACCTTC
CDR3 protein: CASSPPPGGYTF

V gene: TRBV27
clone size: .
D gene: .
J gene: TRBJ2-1
CDR3 DNA: TGTGCCAGCAGTTTACGAGCAAACAATGAGCAGTTCTTC
CDR3 protein: CASSLRANNEQFF

V gene: TRBV15
clone size: .
D gene: .
J gene: TRBJ2-5
CDR3 DNA: TGTGCCACCAGCCCCCGGGGACAAAGGGAGGCCCAGTACTTC
CDR3 protein: CATSPRGQREAQYF